This T cell receptor (beta chain) is from a study of blood T cell repertoires in COVID-19. This CDR3 is built from 13 residues. Between the trimmed V and J ends, which lost 0 bases and 14 bases, there was a span of 14 bases. Repertoires were generated with immunoSEQ multiplex PCR, while TCRdb's copy carries only in-frame clones and drops some. The sample has over 150,000 clones; around 88% are singletons. This chain joins TRBV12-3 or TRBV12-4 and TRBJ2-4; possibly TRBD2 for D (6 bases). The sequence was collected from a woman in her 70s who had recovered from COVID-19. Sequencing was performed on peripheral blood. The CDR3: CASSLAGGDPEYF. CDR3 nucleotides: TGTGCCAGCAGTTTAGCGGGCGGGGACCCTGAGTACTTC.